The rows below give T cell receptor beta chains drawn from one sample of a study of T cell responses to AZD1222 COVID-19 vaccine. The assay was immunoSEQ multiplex PCR, and TCRdb's table has in-frame clones only and misses some. The sample consists of over 120,000 clones, 80% to 95% of them appearing once. Sequenced material: peripheral blood, taken 28 days after the second AZD1222 dose. These TCRs come from an adult who received the AZD1222 COVID-19 vaccine. CDR3s include the opening cysteine and the closing phenylalanine or tryptophan. A D gene is named only where the DNA matches it firmly. Only part of the rows carry a size: once, few, many, or a class if the clone is expanded.

>NA|TRBV7-7|TRBD2|TRBJ2-2
TGTGCTAGCAGCTTTAGCGGGGGACCGAACACCGGGGAGCTGTTTTTT
CASSFSGGPNTGELFF
>NA|TRBV19|NA|TRBJ1-1
TGTGCCAGTATCAAGGGGCCGGGTAGGGCCACTGAAGCTTTCTTT
CASIKGPGRATEAFF
>NA|TRBV6-2/TRBV6-3|NA|TRBJ1-5
TGTGCCAGCAGCCCCCATTTGACAGGAGCCTTTGGCAATCAGCCCCAGCATTTT
CASSPHLTGAFGNQPQHF
>NA|TRBV7-9|NA|TRBJ1-1
TGTGCCAGCGACCTAAGAGGGGACACTGAAGCTTTCTTT
CASDLRGDTEAFF
>few|TRBV2|NA|TRBJ1-1
TGTGCCAGCAGTGACCTCTACGGTTCGAACACTGAAGCTTTCTTT
CASSDLYGSNTEAFF
>NA|TRBV7-8|NA|TRBJ1-2
TGTGCCAGCAGTACTGGGGCGGTGAACTATGGCTACACCTTC
CASSTGAVNYGYTF
>NA|TRBV2|TRBD2|TRBJ2-7
TGTGCCAGCAGGAGGACTAGCGGGAGTAACGACGAGCAGTACTTC
CASRRTSGSNDEQYF
>NA|TRBV25-1|TRBD2|TRBJ2-1
TGTGCCAGCAGTGTTGTAGCGGGAGGGCATGAGCAGTTCTTC
CASSVVAGGHEQFF
>NA|TRBV5-4|TRBD1|TRBJ1-2
TGTGCCAGCAGCTCCACGATTGGAGGCCGGGACAGAGGCTACACCTTC
CASSSTIGGRDRGYTF
>NA|TRBV6-2/TRBV6-3|NA|TRBJ2-7
TGTGCCAGCAGCGCTAAGGGGGGCGGACACGCATCCTACGAGCAGTACTTC
CASSAKGGGHASYEQYF
>NA|TRBV6-6|NA|TRBJ2-7
TGTGCCAGCAGGTCCTACTACGAGCAGTACTTC
CASRSYYEQYF
>NA|TRBV6-5|NA|TRBJ1-1
TGTGCCAGCATGTACGGGGGAATGAACACTGAAGCTTTCTTT
CASMYGGMNTEAFF
>few|TRBV11-2|NA|TRBJ2-7
TGTGCCAGCAGCTACTCTTCGAGCGATTGGTACGAGCAGTACTTC
CASSYSSSDWYEQYF
>NA|TRBV4-1|NA|TRBJ2-7
TGCGCCAGCAGCCAGCCCCCCTACGAGCAGTACTTC
CASSQPPYEQYF
>NA|TRBV12-3/TRBV12-4|TRBD1|TRBJ1-1
TGTGCCAGCACCGGACAGGGTGACACTGAAGCTTTCTTT
CASTGQGDTEAFF
>NA|TRBV18|NA|TRBJ2-5
TGTGCCAGCTCACCACCCGTCGGAGGGGAGACCCAGTACTTC
CASSPPVGGETQYF
>NA|TRBV6-5|NA|TRBJ1-4
TGTGCCAGCAGTTACGGGGCTGGGAAGCTGTTTTTT
CASSYGAGKLFF
>once|TRBV3-1/TRBV3-2|NA|TRBJ1-1
TGTGCCAGCAGCCAAGGAGCCTGTGGGGGCAGATCGATAAAGAACACTGAAGCTTTCTTT
CASSQGACGGRSIKNTEAFF
>NA|TRBV6-5|NA|TRBJ1-1
TGTGCCAGCAGTTACACCCGGACCGGGGGGAACACTGAAGCTTTCTTT
CASSYTRTGGNTEAFF
>NA|TRBV6-6|NA|TRBJ1-5
TGTGCCAGCGGCCTCCGGGGCAATAGCAATCAGCCCCAGCATTTT
CASGLRGNSNQPQHF
>NA|TRBV28|NA|TRBJ2-7
TGTGCCAGCAGCAACAGGGTCTCCTACGAGCAGTACTTC
CASSNRVSYEQYF
>NA|TRBV5-1|NA|TRBJ2-5
TGCGCCAGCAGCTCGGGGCAAGCGTTAGTAGGAGAGACCCAGTACTTC
CASSSGQALVGETQYF
>NA|TRBV19|NA|TRBJ2-2
TGTGCCAGTAGTGTCGCTTCCGGCGGCGCCGGGGAGCTGTTTTTT
CASSVASGGAGELFF
>NA|TRBV6-2/TRBV6-3|NA|TRBJ1-5
TGTGCCAGCAGTTACAAGGGTACGGACAATCAGCCCCAGCATTTT
CASSYKGTDNQPQHF
>NA|TRBV19|NA|TRBJ2-5
TGTGCCAGTAGTATCGGGCGCGGGGCGGAGACCCAGTACTTC
CASSIGRGAETQYF
>NA|TRBV29-1|NA|TRBJ2-2
TGCAGCGTTGAAACGGCTAGCATAGACGGGGAGCTGTTTTTT
CSVETASIDGELFF
>once|TRBV6-2/TRBV6-3|NA|TRBJ1-2
TGTGCCAGCAGTATAGACAGTACTAACTATGGCTACACCTTC
CASSIDSTNYGYTF
>once|TRBV28|NA|TRBJ1-2
TGTGCCAGTACCGGGACACACTATGGCTACACCTTC
CASTGTHYGYTF
>few|TRBV2|TRBD2|TRBJ2-1
TGTGCCAGCAGTCCCCCGGGACTAGCGGGAGGTGAGCAGTTCTTC
CASSPPGLAGGEQFF
>NA|TRBV7-9|TRBD2|TRBJ2-7
TGTGCCAGCAAACCCGGACTAGCGGACGAGCAGTACTTC
CASKPGLADEQYF
>NA|TRBV6-6|TRBD1|TRBJ2-2
TGTGCCAGCAGTTGGACAGGGGTGGCCGGGGAGCTGTTTTTT
CASSWTGVAGELFF
>NA|TRBV12-2|NA|TRBJ1-6
TGTGCAAGTCGCTTAGCGAGGACAGGGGAGGATAATTCACCCCTCCACTTT
CASRLARTGEDNSPLHF
>NA|TRBV12-5|TRBD1|TRBJ1-1
TGTGCTAGTGGTTTGGCCGCGGACAGGCGCTACACTGAAGCTTTCTTT
CASGLAADRRYTEAFF
>NA|TRBV5-1|NA|TRBJ2-2
TGCGCCAGCAGCCCAGAAAGGGGGACCGGGGAGCTGTTTTTT
CASSPERGTGELFF
>few|TRBV7-9|TRBD2|TRBJ2-1
TGTGCCAGCAGCTTAGCCGGGACTAGCGAGGTGCAGTTCTTC
CASSLAGTSEVQFF
>NA|TRBV7-9|TRBD1|TRBJ1-3
TGTGCCAGCAGCGCCGGGTGGGGACAGGGGAGCTCTGGAAACACCATATATTTT
CASSAGWGQGSSGNTIYF
>NA|TRBV27|NA|TRBJ1-4
TGTGCCAGCAGTTTATGGGGTAGTGAAAAACTGTTTTTT
CASSLWGSEKLFF
>NA|TRBV27|TRBD1|TRBJ1-6
TGTGCCAGCAAGACAGGGTACTCCTATAATTCACCCCTCCACTTT
CASKTGYSYNSPLHF
>NA|TRBV20-1|NA|TRBJ2-2
TGCAGTGCGGCGATCGGCGGGGAGCTGTTTTTT
CSAAIGGELFF
>once|TRBV7-9|TRBD1|TRBJ1-4
TGTGCCAGCAGCTTAGGACAGGGGGCGCGGGGTGAAAAACTGTTTTTT
CASSLGQGARGEKLFF
>NA|TRBV5-1|NA|TRBJ1-5
TGCGCCAGCAGCTTGGGCACCGACACAGCCCAGCCCCAGCATTTT
CASSLGTDTAQPQHF
>NA|TRBV19|TRBD1|TRBJ1-2
TGTGCCAGTAGTACCCCGGGGACAGGGGGCTCGAGTACCTTC
CASSTPGTGGSSTF
>many|TRBV7-3|NA|TRBJ2-2
TGTGCCAGCAGCTTAGTAGGGGGGATCAAGGCCTACACCGGGGAGCTGTTTTTT
CASSLVGGIKAYTGELFF
>NA|TRBV6-5|NA|TRBJ2-7
TGTGCCAGCAGCCGGGACTCAAGACGAAGCTACGAGCAGTACTTC
CASSRDSRRSYEQYF
>NA|TRBV5-5|TRBD1|TRBJ1-2
TGTGCCAGCAGCACCGGACAGGGTTCTCAATATGGCTACACCTTC
CASSTGQGSQYGYTF
>once|TRBV9|TRBD2|TRBJ2-2
TGTGCCAGCACCGACGGGACTAGCGTCACCGGGGAGCTGTTTTTT
CASTDGTSVTGELFF
>once|TRBV19|TRBD2|TRBJ2-3
TGTGCCAGTAGAACAGGGACTAGCGGGGATACGCAGTATTTT
CASRTGTSGDTQYF
>once|TRBV28|NA|TRBJ1-3
TGTGCCAGCAGTGATCAGGGGTTCGGCTCTGGAAACACCATATATTTT
CASSDQGFGSGNTIYF
>NA|TRBV24-1|NA|TRBJ2-5
TGTGCCACCAGTGATTTGCTAGGCCAGAAAGAGACCCAGTACTTC
CATSDLLGQKETQYF